This is a list of T cell receptor beta chains from one sample in a study of shared clonotypes between healthy human individuals. Produced via immunoSEQ multiplex PCR; TCRdb's table is partial and in-frame only. The sample holds roughly 760,000 clones, roughly 70% seen once. Specimen: memory CD4+ T cells sorted from blood. Every receptor here comes from a woman in her 30s in good health. Each CDR3 is given with its conserved first and last residue. Each record gives: D gene, J gene, clone size, V gene, CDR3 DNA, CDR3 protein. A D gene is named only where the DNA matches it firmly. Clone size appears in some rows only: once, few, many, or a class for an expanded clone.

NA | TRBJ2-1 | many | TRBV21-1 | TGTGCCAGCAGCTACGACTTCGGACTAGATGCCAATGAGCAGTTCTTC | CASSYDFGLDANEQFF
TRBD2 | TRBJ2-7 | NA | TRBV27 | TGTGCCAGCAGTTTGGGGTCTAGCGGGAGGTTCTACGAGCAGTACTTC | CASSLGSSGRFYEQYF
TRBD2 | TRBJ2-2 | NA | TRBV11-2 | TGTGCCAGCAGCTTATTCGGACTAGCGGGAGTTCGGAACACCGGGGAGCTGTTTTTT | CASSLFGLAGVRNTGELFF
TRBD1 | TRBJ1-2 | NA | TRBV6-6 | TGTGCCAGCAGAAGGGACAGTACTAACTATGGCTACACCTTC | CASRRDSTNYGYTF
TRBD1 | TRBJ2-7 | NA | TRBV5-1 | TGCGCCAGCAGCCCCGGGACAGAGGCCTACGAGCAGTACTTC | CASSPGTEAYEQYF
NA | TRBJ1-2 | NA | TRBV11-2 | TGTGCCAGCAGGCCGACGACAGGTCCTCGGGGCTATGGCTACACCTTC | CASRPTTGPRGYGYTF
NA | TRBJ1-5 | NA | TRBV2 | TGTGCCAGCACCGCTGAGGGCTATCAGCCCCAGCATTTT | CASTAEGYQPQHF
NA | TRBJ1-1 | NA | TRBV28 | TGTGCCAGCAGTTTACATGAGGGTGTGAACACTGAAGCTTTCTTT | CASSLHEGVNTEAFF
NA | TRBJ2-7 | NA | TRBV11-2 | TGTGCCAGCAACCTAGAGCCCTCTGGGGAGCAGTACTTC | CASNLEPSGEQYF
TRBD1 | TRBJ2-2 | NA | TRBV10-2 | TGCGCCAGTTCCCAGGGGGCATATACCGGGGAGCTGTTTTTT | CASSQGAYTGELFF
NA | TRBJ2-1 | NA | TRBV6-4 | TGTGCCAGCAGTACCGTGGCCCTAGGGCCTTATGAGCAGTTCTTC | CASSTVALGPYEQFF
TRBD2 | TRBJ2-3 | NA | TRBV20-1 | TGCAGTGCTGGGAGGGAATATACGCAGTATTTT | CSAGREYTQYF
NA | TRBJ2-3 | once | TRBV29-1 | TGCAGCGCAAGGGCCCTAATCGACGGATATAGCACAGATACGCAGTATTTT | CSARALIDGYSTDTQYF
TRBD2 | TRBJ2-1 | NA | TRBV5-8 | TGTGCCAGCAGCTCCGTAGCGGGAGGGGGTAATGAGCAGTTCTTC | CASSSVAGGGNEQFF
NA | TRBJ1-4 | many | TRBV14 | TGTGCCAGCAGTCCCGGGACACGAGAAAAACTGTTTTTT | CASSPGTREKLFF
NA | TRBJ1-1 | NA | TRBV30 | TGTGCCTTGGGGGTTAAGGGGTCTAACACTGAAGCTTTCTTT | CALGVKGSNTEAFF
TRBD1 | TRBJ1-1 | NA | TRBV5-8 | TGTGCCAGCAGCCTGACAGGGAGGACTGAAGCTTTCTTT | CASSLTGRTEAFF
TRBD2 | TRBJ2-3 | NA | TRBV2 | TGTGCCAGCGCCCGGACTAGCGACACAGATACGCAGTATTTT | CASARTSDTDTQYF
NA | TRBJ2-3 | NA | TRBV21-1 | TGTGCCAGCATTCGGACAGGGAAGAGCACAGATACGCAGTATTTT | CASIRTGKSTDTQYF
TRBD2 | TRBJ2-7 | NA | TRBV5-1 | TGCGCCAGCAGCTTGGCCCAGGGGACTAGCGGGAGGTACGAGCAGTACTTC | CASSLAQGTSGRYEQYF
NA | TRBJ1-1 | NA | TRBV30 | TGTGCCTGGAGCAGACAGGAGAACACTGAAGCTTTCTTT | CAWSRQENTEAFF
TRBD2 | TRBJ2-1 | NA | TRBV5-1 | TGCGCCAGCAGCTCCCATCCTAGCGGGAGGGCCAGCAATGAGCAGTTCTTC | CASSSHPSGRASNEQFF
NA | TRBJ2-1 | few | TRBV5-1 | TGCGCCAGCAGCTTAGCGGGCTCCTACAATGAGCAGTTCTTC | CASSLAGSYNEQFF
NA | TRBJ1-1 | NA | TRBV18 | TGTGCCAGCTCACCCGACCCGAACACTGAAGCTTTCTTT | CASSPDPNTEAFF
NA | TRBJ2-3 | NA | TRBV27 | TGTGCCAGCCGTTGGGGCGGGATAGCAGATACGCAGTATTTT | CASRWGGIADTQYF
NA | TRBJ1-1 | NA | TRBV18 | TGTGCCAGCTCACCAGCGTTCATGAACACTGAAGCTTTCTTT | CASSPAFMNTEAFF
NA | TRBJ2-2 | NA | TRBV7-3 | TGTGCCAGCAGCTTAGGAGGTAGAAGCTTCACCGGGGAGCTGTTTTTT | CASSLGGRSFTGELFF
NA | TRBJ2-4 | NA | TRBV15 | TGTGCCACCAGCAGAGACCAGAGCGTAGCCAAAAACATTCAGTACTTC | CATSRDQSVAKNIQYF
NA | TRBJ2-7 | NA | TRBV20-1 | TGCAGTGTGAAACCCTCCTACGAGCAGTACTTC | CSVKPSYEQYF
TRBD1 | TRBJ1-1 | NA | TRBV2 | TGTGCCAGCAGCAAACAGGGGGCGAACACTGAAGCTTTCTTT | CASSKQGANTEAFF
NA | TRBJ2-1 | NA | TRBV10-3 | TGTGCCATCAGTGAATCTTCGGGAAATGGCTATGAGCAGTTCTTC | CAISESSGNGYEQFF
NA | TRBJ1-5 | few | TRBV6-1 | TGTGCCAGCAGTGATCCCAGCTACAATCAGCCCCAGCATTTT | CASSDPSYNQPQHF
NA | TRBJ2-7 | NA | TRBV11-2 | TGTGCCAGCAGCTTAGAACTCGGCCCCGAGCAGTACTTC | CASSLELGPEQYF
NA | TRBJ2-3 | NA | TRBV15 | TGTGCCACCAGCAGAGATCTAACAGATACGCAGTATTTT | CATSRDLTDTQYF
NA | TRBJ2-3 | NA | TRBV6-5 | TGTGCCAGCAGTTACTTGAGCACAGATACGCAGTATTTT | CASSYLSTDTQYF
NA | TRBJ1-3 | NA | TRBV15 | TGTGCCACCAGCCCGAAGGGGGACGGCCTTCTAAGTGGAAACACCATATATTTT | CATSPKGDGLLSGNTIYF
TRBD2 | TRBJ2-1 | few | TRBV5-1 | TGCGCCAGCAGCTTACTGACTAGCGGGAACGAGCAGTTCTTC | CASSLLTSGNEQFF